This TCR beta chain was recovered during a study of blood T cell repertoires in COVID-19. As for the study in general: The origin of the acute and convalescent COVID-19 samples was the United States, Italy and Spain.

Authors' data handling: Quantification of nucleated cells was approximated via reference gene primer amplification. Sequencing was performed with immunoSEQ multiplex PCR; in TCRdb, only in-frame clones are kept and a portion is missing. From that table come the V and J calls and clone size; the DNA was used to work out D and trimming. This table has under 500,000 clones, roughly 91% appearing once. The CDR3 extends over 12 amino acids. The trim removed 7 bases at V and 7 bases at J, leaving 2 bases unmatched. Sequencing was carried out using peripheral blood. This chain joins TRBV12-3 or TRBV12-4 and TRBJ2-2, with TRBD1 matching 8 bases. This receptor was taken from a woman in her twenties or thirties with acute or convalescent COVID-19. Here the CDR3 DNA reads TGTGCCAGCACAGGGGGCTTCGGGGAGCTGTTTTTT. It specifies CASTGGFGELFF.